This T cell receptor (beta chain) was identified in a study of CD8+ T cells in alopecia areata. Study summary: Treated individuals took tofacitinib by mouth, 5 to 10 mg twice daily.

Extraction and reverse transcription of RNA yielded cDNA as the sequencing template. Profiling relied on immunoSEQ multiplex PCR, and the TCRdb table lists in-frame clones only, not all of them. The sample yields around 200,000 clones, around 58% seen once. Broader study findings: Unlike in mice, where it was clearer, TCR sharing across patients was less clear, possibly HLA-related. Greater clonality was observed in lesional scalp samples, especially alopecia totalis/universalis, versus normal scalp.

Regarding treatment: oral pan-JAK inhibitor, 5-10 mg twice daily. Samples from alopecia areata patients were lesional scalp punch biopsies and peripheral blood. On this clone itself: Antigen: not known.

This TCR was sampled from a human donor with alopecia areata. This specimen was CD8+ T cells sorted from blood, taken at week 24, from a patient treated with tofacitinib.

As DNA, the CDR3 is TGTGCCTGGAGCGTCGGACTAGCGGGGGGCTATGAGCAGTTCTTC. Translated, it gives CAWSVGLAGGYEQFF. The rearrangement joins TRBV30 to TRBJ2-1, with 14 bases lining up with TRBD2. V shed 3 bases, J shed 8 bases, and the junction held 6 bases outside the gene matches. The CDR3 extends over 15 amino acids. Germline V gene data show CDR1 as GTSNPN and CDR2 as SVGIG (reference sequence).